Each of the 18 T cell receptor beta chains below was sequenced from the same sample in a study of T cells of healthy individuals. One entry per CDR3 protein results from TCRdb running MiXCR on the 5' RACE reads. There are around 79,000 distinct CDR3 sequences in the sample; roughly 5% occur only once, and approximately 8% lies in the top ten. The receptors shown here come from a female donor in good health.

At least ten counts were recorded for this clonotype. The rearrangement joins TRBV28 to TRBJ1-2; D is unresolved. The CDR3 is 14 amino acids. V lost 2 bases and J 7 bases, leaving 14 bases between the germline ends. The germline CDR1 and CDR2 sequences are MDHEN and SYDVKM. The CDR3 here is CASSLKVAYLGYTF. The CDR3 DNA reads as TGTGCCAGCAGTTTAAAGGTGGCCTATCTTGGCTACACCTTC.

The rearrangement links TRBV27 to TRBJ1-4; the match to TRBD1 covers 8 bases. Germline lookup yields CDR1 MNHEY and CDR2 SMNVEV (reference sequence). Unmatched junction bases numbered 6, after V lost 6 bases and J lost 0 bases. The CDR3 length is 16 residues. CDR3 DNA sequence: TGTGCCAGCAGGAAGAGACAGGGGCCAACTAATGAAAAACTGTTTTTT. Protein: CASRKRQGPTNEKLFF.

This clonotype was seen a few times. The V gene is TRBV20-1, the J gene TRBJ1-1; TRBD1 is a possible D gene (5 bases). CDR1 and CDR2 (germline): DFQATT, SNEGSKA (reference sequence). V was cut by 6 bases and J by 6 bases, with 17 bases left in between. CDR3 size: 13 residues. The CDR3 reads CSAMGEGSAEAFF. Written as DNA, the CDR3 is TGCAGTGCCATGGGAGAGGGGAGCGCTGAAGCTTTCTTT.

This clonotype was counted ten times or more. V gene TRBV9 combines with J gene TRBJ2-6; no definite D call. Trimming shortened V by 0 bases and J by 0 bases, and 13 bases separated the two germline ends. The germline V gene has CDR1 SGDLS and CDR2 YYNGEE. The CDR3 sequence is 18 residues long. The CDR3 is CASSVAPTPYSGANVLTF. Here the CDR3 DNA reads TGTGCCAGCAGCGTAGCCCCCACACCATACTCTGGGGCCAACGTCCTGACTTTC.

The table lists this clonotype with a few counts. The genes are TRBV6-5 and TRBJ2-5; a possible D gene is TRBD2 (6 bases). Trimming pared 5 bases from V and 5 bases from J, leaving 9 bases between. The germline V gene has CDR1 MNHEY and CDR2 SVGAGI. The CDR3 covers 12 residues. The CDR3 loop reads CASSTGGETQYF. The CDR3 nucleotides read TGTGCCAGCAGTACAGGAGGGGAGACCCAGTACTTC.

There are many counts of this clonotype. The chain employs TRBV28 and TRBJ2-1; 7 bases are shared with TRBD2. Germline V gives CDR1 MDHEN, CDR2 SYDVKM. CDR3 length: 14 amino acids. After removal of 5 bases from V and 7 bases from J, the junction contained 8 bases not matched to a gene. CDR3 sequence: CASSRLGGGNEQFF. In DNA, the CDR3 is TGTGCCAGCAGTAGACTTGGGGGGGGTAATGAGCAGTTCTTC.

This clonotype was counted between two and nine times. J is TRBJ2-3 and V is TRBV7-2; TRBD2 is a possible D gene (6 bases). Trimming removed 4 bases at V and 2 bases at J, with 13 bases between. Germline CDR1 is SGHTA and CDR2 is FQGNSA. The CDR3 is made up of 15 amino acids. The CDR3 sequence: CASSSRSGLTDTQYF. DNA of the CDR3: TGTGCCAGCAGCTCCCGCAGCGGGCTCACAGATACGCAGTATTTT.

In this sample, this clonotype turned up many times. V is TRBV12-3 or TRBV12-4 and J is TRBJ2-1; 9 bases match TRBD1. Trimming at V came to 5 bases and at J to 6 bases, leaving 11 bases not matched to a gene. The CDR3 runs 16 residues. The CDR3 sequence: CASSPSTGGALNEQFF. As DNA, the CDR3 is TGTGCCAGCAGTCCAAGCACAGGGGGCGCACTCAATGAGCAGTTCTTC.

The genes are TRBV9 and TRBJ1-2, with D possibly TRBD1 on 6 matching bases. V lost 0 bases and J 8 bases, leaving 20 bases between the germline ends. Germline V gives CDR1 SGDLS, CDR2 YYNGEE. The CDR3 has 16 amino acids. CDR3 in DNA: TGTGCCAGCAGCGTAGCGACAGGAACCTCCGGGAGGGGCTACACCTTC. It codes for CASSVATGTSGRGYTF.

In its sample, this clonotype was seen many times. The chain is built from TRBV10-3 and TRBJ2-7, with D possibly being TRBD1 (6 bases). Germline lookup yields CDR1 ENHRY and CDR2 SYGVKD. The V and J ends lost 3 bases and 3 bases respectively, with 12 bases between them. CDR3 length: 14 residues. CDR3 sequence: CAISERTASYEQYF. The CDR3 DNA follows: TGTGCCATCAGTGAAAGGACAGCCAGCTACGAGCAGTACTTC.

The chain carries TRBV7-2 and TRBJ2-1; 7 nucleotides line up with TRBD2. The CDR3 is made up of 16 amino acids. The V and J ends lost 4 bases and 0 bases, in that order; junction bases with no gene match: 6. CDR1 is SGHTA and CDR2 is FQGNSA in the germline V gene. The CDR3 loop reads CASSSLGDYSYNEQFF. DNA of the CDR3: TGTGCCAGCAGCTCCCTAGGGGACTACTCCTACAATGAGCAGTTCTTC.

This clonotype was seen repeatedly, ten times or more. V is TRBV7-9 and J is TRBJ2-2; tentative D call: TRBD2 (5 bases). V was clipped by 6 bases and J by 1 base, with 12 bases between them. In germline, CDR1 is SEHNR, CDR2 FQNEAQ (reference sequence). The CDR3 is made up of 15 amino acids. CDR3 in DNA: TGTGCCAGCAGTCAGATGGGGAGGAACACCGGGGAGCTGTTTTTT. It yields the protein CASSQMGRNTGELFF.

This clonotype was observed at least ten times. This chain links TRBV7-3 with TRBJ2-1, with 12 bases lining up with TRBD2. The CDR3 has 15 residues. Germline values: CDR1 SGHTA, CDR2 FQGTGA. V shed 5 bases, J shed 10 bases, and the junction held 9 bases outside the gene matches. The DNA for the CDR3 is TGTGCCAGCAGCCCTGGACTAGCGGGACTAGGGGAGCAGTTCTTC. It specifies CASSPGLAGLGEQFF.

This clonotype was found many times. The chain employs TRBV9 and TRBJ2-6, with D perhaps TRBD1 (5 bases). Looked up from germline, CDR1 is SGDLS and CDR2 is YYNGEE. This CDR3 is built from 17 residues. V shed 0 bases and J shed 1 base, with 11 bases lying between them. DNA for the CDR3: TGTGCCAGCAGCGTAGAGGTCAGGGTTTCTGGGGCCAACGTCCTGACTTTC. Translated, it gives CASSVEVRVSGANVLTF.

This clonotype was seen a single time. J is TRBJ2-5 and V is TRBV7-2; D remains ambiguous. This CDR3 is built from 12 residues. V was cut by 5 bases and J by 4 bases, with 8 bases left in between. The germline gives CDR1 SGHTA, CDR2 FQGNSA. The CDR3, as DNA: TGTGCCAGCAGCCAGAGCGCAGAGACCCAGTACTTC. Translated, it gives CASSQSAETQYF. Full variable domain (remainder filled in from reference TRBV7-2 and TRBJ2-5): GAGVSQSPSNKVTEKGKDVELRCDPISGHTALYWYRQSLGQGLEFLIYFQGNSAPDKSGLPSDRFSAERTGGSVSTLTIQRTQQEDSAVYLCASSQSAETQYFGPGTRLLVL.

This clonotype was detected many times. The chain recombines TRBV5-4 with TRBJ1-4, with unresolved D. Trimming removed 4 bases at V and 0 bases at J, with 4 bases between. This CDR3 region has 13 residues. Germline V gene sequence: CDR1 SGHNT, CDR2 YYREEE (reference sequence). The CDR3 sequence is CASSNSTNEKLFF. As DNA, the CDR3 is TGTGCCAGCAGCAACTCAACTAATGAAAAACTGTTTTTT. Variable domain in full (rest from reference TRBV5-4 and TRBJ1-4): ETGVTQSPTHLIKTRGQQVTLRCSSQSGHNTVSWYQQALGQGPQFIFQYYREEENGRGNFPPRFSGLQFPNYSSELNVNALELDDSALYLCASSNSTNEKLFFGSGTQLSVL.

This clonotype was observed a few times. The chain employs TRBV7-2 and TRBJ1-2; 9 bases map to TRBD1. The J segment lost 2 bases and the V segment lost 2 bases, leaving 3 bases of the junction unmatched. The germline CDR1 and CDR2 sequences are SGHTA and FQGNSA. This CDR3 region has 15 residues. The CDR3 DNA reads as TGTGCCAGCAGCTTAACAGGGGGCTCGAACTATGGCTACACCTTC. Translation gives CASSLTGGSNYGYTF.

The rearrangement links TRBV3-1 to TRBJ2-1; TRBD1 matches 7 bases. Per germline, CDR1 LGHDT and CDR2 YNNKEL (reference sequence). This CDR3 is 12 amino acids long. Germline trimming cut 6 bases from V and 8 bases from J; bases unmatched to any gene: 4. The CDR3 here is CASSPTGHEQFF. The CDR3 DNA is TGTGCCAGCAGTCCGACAGGGCATGAGCAGTTCTTC.